Below are 21 T cell receptor beta chains sequenced from a single sample in a study of early T cells in non-severe SARS-CoV-2 infection. In TCRdb, the 5' RACE reads were re-called with MiXCR into one record per CDR3 protein. The sample includes around 76,000 distinct CDR3 sequences, around 13% of them seen just once. The sample in question was whole blood, obtained at baseline. The source of these receptors is an adult who was a healthcare worker with PCR-confirmed SARS-CoV-2 infection or an uninfected control (not recorded which).

This clonotype was observed a few times. The chain employs TRBV11-2 and TRBJ2-4; possible D gene TRBD2, 5 bases. The germline V gene encodes CDR1 SGHAT and CDR2 FQNNGV. Between the trimmed V and J ends, which lost 7 bases and 7 bases, there was a span of 20 bases. The CDR3 extends over 15 amino acids. The CDR3 loop reads CASNLLEPLSNIQYF. For the CDR3, the DNA is TGTGCCAGCAACCTACTAGAACCCCTGAGCAACATTCAGTACTTC.

This clonotype was picked up a small number of times. The chain employs TRBV2 and TRBJ2-3; D ambiguous. V was clipped by 6 bases and J by 4 bases, with 14 bases between them. Germline CDR1 SNHLY, CDR2 FYNNEI. The CDR3 covers 14 residues. This CDR3 is CASRVVARADTQYF. In nucleotides, the CDR3 is TGTGCCAGCAGGGTGGTGGCCCGTGCAGATACGCAGTATTTT.

This clonotype has a handful of counts. The gene calls are TRBV12-3 or TRBV12-4 and TRBJ2-2; D not resolved. The CDR3 consists of 13 residues. The V end was cut by 1 base, the J end by 7 bases, with 7 bases between. Here the CDR3 DNA reads TGTGCCAGCAGTTTAGGAGTGGGCGGGGAGCTGTTTTTT. Protein product: CASSLGVGGELFF.

The chain couples TRBV12-2 to TRBJ2-7; the table gives TRBD2 as D, unverified against the DNA. TRBV12-2 is an annotated pseudogene. There are 17 residues in the CDR3. DNA of the CDR3: TGTGCAAGTCGCCTCCACTCGGGACTCACGCCGGCAGACGAGCAGTACTTC. Its translation is CASRLHSGLTPADEQYF.

This clonotype was observed a handful of times. This chain uses TRBV9 with TRBJ2-7, with D possibly being TRBD1 (5 bases). This CDR3 is built from 14 residues. The ends were cut back, 0 bases at V and 7 bases at J, with 14 bases in the middle. The germline V gene encodes CDR1 SGDLS and CDR2 YYNGEE. As DNA, the CDR3 is TGTGCCAGCAGCGTAGAGTCAGGGCCCGGTGAGCAGTACTTC. Its translation: CASSVESGPGEQYF.

This rearrangement joins TRBV12-3 or TRBV12-4 to TRBJ1-5, with 7 bases lining up with TRBD1. CDR3 length equals 16 residues. After removal of 6 bases from V and 0 bases from J, the junction contained 8 bases not matched to a gene. DNA of the CDR3: TGTGCCAGCAGCCTGACAGGGCGCAATAGCAATCAGCCCCAGCATTTT. Residues: CASSLTGRNSNQPQHF.

V is TRBV30 and J is TRBJ2-2, with 8 positions matching TRBD2. V was pared by 7 bases and J by 5 bases, with 12 bases of the junction left unmatched. Germline CDR1 GTSNPN, CDR2 SVGIG (reference sequence). The CDR3 spans 15 residues. In nucleotides, the CDR3 is TGTGCCTCCCCAGTGGGCGGGAGGTCAACCGGGGAGCTGTTTTTT. Amino acids: CASPVGGRSTGELFF.

The genes are TRBV7-3 and TRBJ1-1; weak D call: TRBD1 (5 bases). The CDR3 covers 13 residues. CDR1 is SGHTA and CDR2 is FQGTGA in the germline V gene. Trimming shortened V by 5 bases and J by 4 bases, and 11 bases separated the two germline ends. The CDR3 region is CASSPTVFTEAFF. Here the CDR3 DNA reads TGTGCCAGCAGCCCGACAGTCTTCACTGAAGCTTTCTTT.

This chain joins TRBV7-2 and TRBJ2-2, with 13 positions matching TRBD2. The CDR3 covers 17 residues. Germline-derived CDR1 and CDR2 are SGHTA and FQGNSA. J gave up 6 bases and V 5 bases, and 9 bases lay outside the gene matches. The CDR3 reads CASSLLGLAGAAGELFF. DNA for the CDR3: TGTGCCAGCAGCCTCCTCGGACTAGCGGGAGCGGCCGGGGAGCTGTTTTTT.

V and J are TRBV7-9 and TRBJ2-5, with a possible D match to TRBD1 (7 bases). The CDR3 is 15 amino acids. Trimming took off 4 bases at V and 2 bases at J, with 14 bases between the two ends. Germline V lookup: CDR1 SEHNR, CDR2 FQNEAQ (reference sequence). The CDR3 DNA reads TGTGCCAGCAGCTCCGGAGGGGACAGACAAGAGACCCAGTACTTC. Translated: CASSSGGDRQETQYF.

The genes are TRBV5-4 and TRBJ2-1; the D call may be TRBD1 or TRBD2 (5 bases each). The CDR3 covers 15 residues. The germline V gene encodes CDR1 SGHNT and CDR2 YYREEE (reference sequence). V lost 0 bases and J 5 bases, leaving 12 bases between the germline ends. CDR3 DNA: TGTGCCAGCAGCTTGGGTCAGGGAGCCCACAATGAGCAGTTCTTC. Protein sequence: CASSLGQGAHNEQFF.

The gene calls are TRBV9 and TRBJ2-3; D remains ambiguous. Germline lookup yields CDR1 SGDLS and CDR2 YYNGEE. The V and J ends lost 3 bases and 5 bases respectively, with 10 bases between them. The CDR3 is made up of 13 amino acids. CDR3 amino acids: CASSDGDGDTQYF. The CDR3 region has the DNA TGTGCCAGCAGCGACGGAGACGGAGATACGCAGTATTTT.

The chain combines TRBV7-2 with TRBJ2-5; no definite D call. The CDR3 is made up of 14 amino acids. The V end lost 4 bases, the J end lost 5 bases, and 14 bases lay between the germline ends. Germline CDR1 and CDR2: SGHTA and FQGNSA. As DNA, the CDR3 is TGTGCCAGCAGCTCAGGCCGTACCTGGGAGACCCAGTACTTC. As protein: CASSSGRTWETQYF.

This clonotype was seen a few times. This chain joins TRBV6-2 or TRBV6-3 and TRBJ2-7, with TRBD1 as a possible D gene (6 bases). CDR1 MNHEY and CDR2 SVGEGT come from the germline V gene. V lost 5 bases, J lost 4 bases, and 15 bases lay in between. This CDR3 spans 14 amino acids. The CDR3, as DNA: TGTGCCAGCAGTGACAGGACAGCCCGGTACGAGCAGTACTTC. Its protein is CASSDRTARYEQYF.

The chain links TRBV5-1 to TRBJ2-1; D call uncertain. Trimming removed 4 bases from V and 2 bases from J, with 10 bases in between. The CDR3 runs to 14 residues. Germline CDR1 reads SGHRS; CDR2 reads YFSETQ. CDR3 in DNA: TGCGCCAGCAGCCCGACCGCGGCCTACAATGAGCAGTTCTTC. Its protein product is CASSPTAAYNEQFF.

The chain links TRBV5-4 to TRBJ1-1; 12 bases line up with TRBD1. Germline loops: CDR1 SGHNT, CDR2 YYREEE (reference sequence). The J segment lost 3 bases and the V segment lost 2 bases, leaving 5 bases of the junction unmatched. The length of the CDR3 is 16 residues. The CDR3 here is CASSFGTGGRYTEAFF. The DNA for the CDR3 is TGTGCCAGCAGCTTTGGGACAGGGGGCAGGTACACTGAAGCTTTCTTT. Full variable domain (outside the CDR3, taken from reference TRBV5-4 and TRBJ1-1): ETGVTQSPTHLIKTRGQQVTLRCSSQSGHNTVSWYQQALGQGPQFIFQYYREEENGRGNFPPRFSGLQFPNYSSELNVNALELDDSALYLCASSFGTGGRYTEAFFGQGTRLTVV.

This clonotype showed up just a few times. The V call is TRBV18, the J call TRBJ2-7; D unresolved. Germline CDR1 and CDR2: KGHSH and LQKENI. This CDR3 has 14 residues. Trimming shortened V by 3 bases and J by 2 bases, and 11 bases separated the two germline ends. The CDR3 here is CASSPTGLPYEQYF. CDR3 bases: TGTGCCAGCTCACCGACCGGGCTGCCCTACGAGCAGTACTTC.

The V gene is TRBV29-1, the J gene TRBJ2-7, with D possibly being TRBD2 (6 bases). This CDR3 contains 14 residues. The germline V and J ends were trimmed by 7 bases and 1 base, with 17 bases remaining between them. Germline V gives CDR1 SQVTM, CDR2 ANQGSEA. CDR3: CSGVADQLSYEQYF. CDR3 coding DNA: TGCAGCGGAGTAGCGGACCAGCTTTCCTACGAGCAGTACTTC.

This chain links TRBV27 with TRBJ2-7, with a possible D match to TRBD2 (6 bases). V was pared by 7 bases and J by 4 bases, with 14 bases between. The V gene's germline CDR1 is MNHEY and CDR2 SMNVEV (reference sequence). This CDR3 is built from 13 residues. CDR3 coding DNA: TGTGCCAGCACAATAGCGGAACGATACGAGCAGTACTTC. Its translation: CASTIAERYEQYF.

This chain uses TRBV20-1 with TRBJ2-7, with unresolved D. The CDR3 sequence is 13 residues long. Looked up from germline, CDR1 is DFQATT and CDR2 is SNEGSKA (reference sequence). V was cut by 0 bases and J by 4 bases, with 10 bases left in between. The CDR3 region has the DNA TGCAGTGCTAGAGAAATAGATCGTTACGAGCAGTACTTC. This translates into CSAREIDRYEQYF.

This clonotype was counted many times. The chain is built from TRBV7-9 and TRBJ1-6; D is undetermined. CDR1 and CDR2 (germline): SEHNR, FQNEAQ (reference sequence). V lost 2 bases and J 5 bases, leaving 13 bases between the germline ends. The CDR3 extends over 16 amino acids. CDR3 coding DNA: TGTGCCAGCAGCTTACAAGGCACAGTCAATAATTCACCCCTCCACTTT. Protein: CASSLQGTVNNSPLHF.